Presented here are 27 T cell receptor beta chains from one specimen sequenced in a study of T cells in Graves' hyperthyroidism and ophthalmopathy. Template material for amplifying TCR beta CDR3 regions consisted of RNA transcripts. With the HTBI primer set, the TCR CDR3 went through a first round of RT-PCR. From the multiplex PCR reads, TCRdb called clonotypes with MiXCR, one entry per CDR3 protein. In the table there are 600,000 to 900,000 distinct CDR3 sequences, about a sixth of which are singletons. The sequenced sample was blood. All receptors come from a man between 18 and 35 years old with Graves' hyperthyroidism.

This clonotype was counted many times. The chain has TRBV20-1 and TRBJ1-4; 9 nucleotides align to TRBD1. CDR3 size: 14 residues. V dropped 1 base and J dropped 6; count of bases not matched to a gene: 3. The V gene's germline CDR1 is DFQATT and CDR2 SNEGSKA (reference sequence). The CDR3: CSARADRGDEKLFF. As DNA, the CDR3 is TGCAGTGCTAGAGCGGACAGGGGTGATGAAAAACTGTTTTTT.

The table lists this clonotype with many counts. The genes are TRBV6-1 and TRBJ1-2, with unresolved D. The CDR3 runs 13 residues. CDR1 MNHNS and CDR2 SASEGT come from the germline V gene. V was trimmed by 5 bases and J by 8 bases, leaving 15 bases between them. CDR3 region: CASSPMTVYGYTF. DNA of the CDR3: TGTGCCAGCAGTCCTATGACGGTTTACGGCTACACCTTC.

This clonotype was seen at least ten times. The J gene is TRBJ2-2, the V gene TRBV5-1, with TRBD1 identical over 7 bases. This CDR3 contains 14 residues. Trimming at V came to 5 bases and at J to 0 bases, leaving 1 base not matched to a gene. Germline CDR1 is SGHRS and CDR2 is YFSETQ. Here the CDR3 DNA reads TGCGCCAGCAGGGGGACAGCGAACACCGGGGAGCTGTTTTTT. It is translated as CASRGTANTGELFF. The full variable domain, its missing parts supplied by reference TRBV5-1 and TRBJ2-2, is KAGVTQTPRYLIKTRGQQVTLSCSPISGHRSVSWYQQTPGQGLQFLFEYFSETQRNKGNFPGRFSGRQFSNSRSEMNVSTLELGDSALYLCASRGTANTGELFFGEGSRLTVL.

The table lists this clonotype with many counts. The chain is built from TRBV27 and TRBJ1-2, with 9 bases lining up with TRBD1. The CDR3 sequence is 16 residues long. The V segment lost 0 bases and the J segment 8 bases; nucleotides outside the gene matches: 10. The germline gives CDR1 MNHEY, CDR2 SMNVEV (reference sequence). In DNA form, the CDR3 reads TGTGCCAGCAGTTTATCAATTTCGGGACAGGGAAGCGGCTACACCTTC. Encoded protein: CASSLSISGQGSGYTF.

The CDR3 DNA follows: TGTGCCAGCAGAAGACAGGGGCGAGGCTACACCTTC. It is translated as CASRRQGRGYTF. This chain joins TRBV28 and TRBJ1-2; TRBD1 matches 8 bases. From germline, CDR1 is MDHEN and CDR2 SYDVKM. This CDR3 contains 12 residues. V lost 6 bases to trimming and J lost 8 bases; unmatched junction nucleotides: 5.

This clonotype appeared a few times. The CDR3: CASRPHTGELFF. The CDR3 DNA sequence: TGTGCCAGCAGACCTCACACCGGGGAGCTGTTTTTT. V usage is TRBV9 and J usage is TRBJ2-2; no clear D. CDR1 is SGDLS and CDR2 is YYNGEE in the germline V gene. The V and J ends lost 5 bases and 3 bases respectively, with 5 bases between them. CDR3 size: 12 residues.

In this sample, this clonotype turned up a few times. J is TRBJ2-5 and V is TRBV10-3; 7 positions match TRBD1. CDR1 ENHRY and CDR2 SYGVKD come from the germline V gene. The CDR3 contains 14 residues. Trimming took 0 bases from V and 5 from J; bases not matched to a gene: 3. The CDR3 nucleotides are TGTGCCATCAGTGAGTCGACAGGGAGCGAGACCCAGTACTTC. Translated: CAISESTGSETQYF.

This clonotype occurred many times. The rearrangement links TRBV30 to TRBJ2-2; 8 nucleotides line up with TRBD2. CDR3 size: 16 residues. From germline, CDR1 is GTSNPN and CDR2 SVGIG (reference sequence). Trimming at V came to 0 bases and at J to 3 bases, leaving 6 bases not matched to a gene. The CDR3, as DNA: TGTGCCTGGAGTGTACTTGCGGGAGGTTACACCGGGGAGCTGTTTTTT. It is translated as CAWSVLAGGYTGELFF.

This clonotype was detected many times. The CDR3 DNA is TGCGCCAGCGGGACTAGCGGGAGGGCGCATGAGCAGTTCTTC. It codes for CASGTSGRAHEQFF. The chain carries TRBV10-2 and TRBJ2-1; 16 bases match TRBD2. V trimming: 8 bases; J trimming: 8 bases; junction bases outside the gene matches: 3. This CDR3 is built from 14 residues. Germline values: CDR1 WSHSY, CDR2 SAAADI.

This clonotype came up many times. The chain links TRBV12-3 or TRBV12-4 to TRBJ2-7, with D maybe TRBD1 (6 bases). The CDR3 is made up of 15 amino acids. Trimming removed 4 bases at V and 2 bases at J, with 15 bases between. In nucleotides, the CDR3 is TGTGCCAGCAGTTCTAATCTGGGACACACCTACGAGCAGTACTTC. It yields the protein CASSSNLGHTYEQYF.

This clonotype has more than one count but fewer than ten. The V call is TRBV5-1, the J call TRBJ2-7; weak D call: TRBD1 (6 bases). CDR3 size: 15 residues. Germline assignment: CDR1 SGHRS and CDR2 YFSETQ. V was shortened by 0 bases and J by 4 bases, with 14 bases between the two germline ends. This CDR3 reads CASSLDPQGSYEQYF. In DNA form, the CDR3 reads TGCGCCAGCAGCTTGGATCCACAGGGTTCGTACGAGCAGTACTTC.

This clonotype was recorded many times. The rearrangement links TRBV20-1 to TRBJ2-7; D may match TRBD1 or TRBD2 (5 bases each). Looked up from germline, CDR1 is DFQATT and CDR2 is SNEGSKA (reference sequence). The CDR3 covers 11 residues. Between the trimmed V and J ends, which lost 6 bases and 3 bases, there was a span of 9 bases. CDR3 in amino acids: CSAPGRYEQYF. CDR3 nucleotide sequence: TGCAGTGCACCGGGGCGCTACGAGCAGTACTTC.

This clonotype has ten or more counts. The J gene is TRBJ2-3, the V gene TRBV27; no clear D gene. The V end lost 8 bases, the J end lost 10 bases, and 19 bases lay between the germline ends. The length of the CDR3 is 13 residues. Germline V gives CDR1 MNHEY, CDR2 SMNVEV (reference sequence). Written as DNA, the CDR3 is TGTGCCAGCTGGCACGTACCGACCCAATCGCAGTATTTT. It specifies CASWHVPTQSQYF.

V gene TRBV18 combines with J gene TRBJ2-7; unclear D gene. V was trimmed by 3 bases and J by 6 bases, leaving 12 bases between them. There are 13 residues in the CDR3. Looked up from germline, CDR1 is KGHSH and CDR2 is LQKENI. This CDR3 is CASSPDGLSEQYF. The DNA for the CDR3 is TGTGCCAGCTCACCTGATGGGTTATCCGAGCAGTACTTC.

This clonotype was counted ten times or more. The CDR3 loop reads CASSLYESPLHF. CDR3 DNA sequence: TGTGCCAGCAGCTTATACGAGTCACCCCTCCACTTT. V is TRBV13 and J is TRBJ1-6; no clear D gene. Germline V gene sequence: CDR1 PRHDT, CDR2 FYEKMQ (reference sequence). V gave up 2 bases and J gave up 10 bases, with 6 bases separating them. The CDR3 extends over 12 amino acids. The full variable domain, with the rest looked up from reference TRBV13 and TRBJ1-6, is AAGVIQSPRHLIKEKRETATLKCYPIPRHDTVYWYQQGPGQDPQFLISFYEKMQSDKGSIPDRFSAQQFSDYHSELNMSSLELGDSALYFCASSLYESPLHFGNGTRLTVT.

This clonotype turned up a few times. CDR3 in DNA: TGTGCCAGCAGCGGGATATTTGAGGGAGAGGGCGGGGAGCTGTTTTTT. Protein product: CASSGIFEGEGGELFF. V usage is TRBV11-3 and J usage is TRBJ2-2, with a possible D match to TRBD2 (5 bases). The germline gives CDR1 SGHNT, CDR2 YENEEA. There are 16 residues in the CDR3. V shed 5 bases and J shed 7 bases, with 20 bases lying between them.

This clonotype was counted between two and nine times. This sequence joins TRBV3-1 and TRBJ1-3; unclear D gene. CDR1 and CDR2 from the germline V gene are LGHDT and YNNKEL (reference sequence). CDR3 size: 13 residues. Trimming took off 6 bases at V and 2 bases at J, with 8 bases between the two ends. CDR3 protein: CASSPKAGNTIYF. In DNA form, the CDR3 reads TGTGCCAGCAGTCCTAAGGCTGGAAACACCATATATTTT. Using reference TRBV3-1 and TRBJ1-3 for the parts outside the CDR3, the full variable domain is DTAVSQTPKYLVTQMGNDKSIKCEQNLGHDTMYWYKQDSKKFLKIMFSYNNKELIINETVPNRFSPKSPDKAHLNLHINSLELGDSAVYFCASSPKAGNTIYFGEGSWLTVV.

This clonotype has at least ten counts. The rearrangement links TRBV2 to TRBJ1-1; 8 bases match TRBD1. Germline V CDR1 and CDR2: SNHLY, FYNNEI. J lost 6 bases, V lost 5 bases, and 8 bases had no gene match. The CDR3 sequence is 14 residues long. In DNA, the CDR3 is TGTGCCAGCAGTCCCCCCCAGGGGGCCCCTGAAGCTTTCTTT. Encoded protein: CASSPPQGAPEAFF.

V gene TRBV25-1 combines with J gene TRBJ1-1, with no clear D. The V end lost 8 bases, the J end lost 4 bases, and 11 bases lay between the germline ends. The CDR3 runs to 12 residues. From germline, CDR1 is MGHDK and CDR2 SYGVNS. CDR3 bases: TGTGCCAGCCGTGGAGGGAGCACTGAAGCTTTCTTT. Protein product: CASRGGSTEAFF.

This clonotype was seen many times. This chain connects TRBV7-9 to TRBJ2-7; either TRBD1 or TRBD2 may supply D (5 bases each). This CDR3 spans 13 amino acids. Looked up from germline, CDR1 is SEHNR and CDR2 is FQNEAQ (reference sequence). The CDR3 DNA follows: TGTGCGACCCGGGGCACAAGCTCCTACGAGCAGTACTTC. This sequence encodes CATRGTSSYEQYF.

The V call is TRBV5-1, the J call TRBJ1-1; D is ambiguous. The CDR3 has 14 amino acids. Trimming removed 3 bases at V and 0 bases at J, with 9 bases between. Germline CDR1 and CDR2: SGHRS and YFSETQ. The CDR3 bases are TGCGCCAGCAGCTCCTACAAGGTGAACACTGAAGCTTTCTTT. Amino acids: CASSSYKVNTEAFF.

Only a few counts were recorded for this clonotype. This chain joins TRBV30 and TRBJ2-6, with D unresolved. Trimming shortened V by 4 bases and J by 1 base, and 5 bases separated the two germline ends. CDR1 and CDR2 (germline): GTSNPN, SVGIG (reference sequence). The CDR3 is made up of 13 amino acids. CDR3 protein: CAWTISGANVLTF. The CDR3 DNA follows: TGTGCCTGGACAATTTCTGGGGCCAACGTCCTGACTTTC.

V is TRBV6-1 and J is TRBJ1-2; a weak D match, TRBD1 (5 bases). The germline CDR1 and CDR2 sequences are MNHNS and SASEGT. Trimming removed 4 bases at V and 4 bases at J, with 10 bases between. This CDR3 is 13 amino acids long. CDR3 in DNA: TGTGCCAGCAGTGTCGGGACTATCTATGGCTACACCTTC. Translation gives CASSVGTIYGYTF.

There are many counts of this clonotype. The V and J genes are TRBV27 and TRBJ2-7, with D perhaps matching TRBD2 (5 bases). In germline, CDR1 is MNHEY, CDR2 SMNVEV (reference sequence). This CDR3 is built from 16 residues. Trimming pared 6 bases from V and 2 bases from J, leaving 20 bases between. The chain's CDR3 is CASSPNRLAIPYEQYF. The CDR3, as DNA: TGTGCCAGCAGCCCTAACCGGCTAGCTATTCCCTACGAGCAGTACTTC.

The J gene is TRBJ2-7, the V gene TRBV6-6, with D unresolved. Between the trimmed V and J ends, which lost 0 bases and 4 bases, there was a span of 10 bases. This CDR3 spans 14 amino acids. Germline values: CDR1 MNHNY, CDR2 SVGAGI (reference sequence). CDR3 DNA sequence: TGTGCCAGCAGTTACTCCTTCGACCGGTACGAGCAGTACTTC. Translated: CASSYSFDRYEQYF.

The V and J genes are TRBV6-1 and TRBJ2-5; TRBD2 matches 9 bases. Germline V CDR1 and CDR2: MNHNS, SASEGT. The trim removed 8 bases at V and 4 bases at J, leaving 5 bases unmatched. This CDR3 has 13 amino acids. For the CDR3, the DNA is TGTGCCAGCCGGGCGGGAGGGATAGAGACCCAGTACTTC. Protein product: CASRAGGIETQYF.

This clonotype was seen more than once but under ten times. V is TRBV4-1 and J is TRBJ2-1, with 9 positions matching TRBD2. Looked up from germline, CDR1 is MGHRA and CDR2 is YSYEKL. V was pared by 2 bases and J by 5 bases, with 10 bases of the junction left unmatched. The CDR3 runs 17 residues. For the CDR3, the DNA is TGCGCCAGCAGCCAATATGCTAGCGGGGCAAACGACAATGAGCAGTTCTTC. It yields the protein CASSQYASGANDNEQFF.